This T cell receptor beta chain was captured by sequencing in a study of cytomegalovirus exposure and HLA in healthy donors. Study-level points and caveats: It was in a later analysis that TCR association rates were seen to vary by HLA locus, highest for DRB1 and lowest for HLA-C.

A remark on this clone: Its target is not known.

With 60 Vbeta and 13 Jbeta primers, the PCR was carried out. This table comes from immunoSEQ multiplex PCR, and its TCRdb copy is limited to in-frame clones, with some not included. There are roughly 120,000 clones in the sample; roughly 74% occur only once, and around 4% lies in the top ten. CDR3 length: 16 amino acids. J gave up 5 bases and V 0 bases, and 9 bases lay outside the gene matches. Germline V gene data show CDR1 as SGHRS and CDR2 as YFSETQ. The TCR originated in a woman between 50 and 59 years old in good health and CMV-seropositive. The chain joins TRBV5-1 to TRBJ2-3, with 7 bases identical to TRBD2. Material: PBMCs. CDR3 amino acids: CASSLVGGGVGDTQYF. CDR3 bases: TGCGCCAGCAGCTTGGTTGGCGGGGGAGTGGGAGATACGCAGTATTTT.